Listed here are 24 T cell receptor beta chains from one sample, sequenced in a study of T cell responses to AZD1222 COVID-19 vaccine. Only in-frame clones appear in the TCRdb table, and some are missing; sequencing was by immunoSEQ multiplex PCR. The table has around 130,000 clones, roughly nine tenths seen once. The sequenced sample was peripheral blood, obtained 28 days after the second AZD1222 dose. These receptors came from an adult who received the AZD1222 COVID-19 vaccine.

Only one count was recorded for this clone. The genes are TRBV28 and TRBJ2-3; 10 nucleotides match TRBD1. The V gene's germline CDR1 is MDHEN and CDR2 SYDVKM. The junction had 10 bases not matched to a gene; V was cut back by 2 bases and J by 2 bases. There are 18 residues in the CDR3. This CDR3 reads CASSLALPGQGITDTQYF. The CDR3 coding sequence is TGTGCCAGCAGTTTAGCTCTACCGGGACAGGGGATCACAGATACGCAGTATTTT.

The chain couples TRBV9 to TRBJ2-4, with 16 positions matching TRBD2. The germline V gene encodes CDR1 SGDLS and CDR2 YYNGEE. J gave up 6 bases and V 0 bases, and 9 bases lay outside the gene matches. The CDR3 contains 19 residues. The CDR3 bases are TGTGCCAGCAGCGTAGCTAGTGGGACTAGCGGGGGGGCCGCAAACATTCAGTACTTC. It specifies CASSVASGTSGGAANIQYF. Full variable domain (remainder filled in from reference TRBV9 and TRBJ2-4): DSGVTQTPKHLITATGQRVTLRCSPRSGDLSVYWYQQSLDQGLQFLIQYYNGEERAKGNILERFSAQQFPDLHSELNLSSLELGDSALYFCASSVASGTSGGAANIQYFGAGTRLSVL.

The CDR3: CASSPSTGLSPLHF. DNA for the CDR3: TGTGCCAGCAGCCCGTCGACAGGGCTTTCACCCCTCCACTTT. This chain uses TRBV11-2 with TRBJ1-6, with 7 bases matching TRBD1. The V gene end was trimmed by 5 bases and the J gene end by 9 bases; junction bases not matched to a gene: 7. CDR1 is SGHAT and CDR2 is FQNNGV in the germline V gene. This CDR3 comprises 14 residues.

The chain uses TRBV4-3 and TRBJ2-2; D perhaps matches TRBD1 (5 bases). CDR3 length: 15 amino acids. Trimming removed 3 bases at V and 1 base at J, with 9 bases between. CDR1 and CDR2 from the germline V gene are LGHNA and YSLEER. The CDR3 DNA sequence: TGCGCCAGCAGCCACCCCGACAGGAACACCGGGGAGCTGTTTTTT. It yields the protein CASSHPDRNTGELFF.

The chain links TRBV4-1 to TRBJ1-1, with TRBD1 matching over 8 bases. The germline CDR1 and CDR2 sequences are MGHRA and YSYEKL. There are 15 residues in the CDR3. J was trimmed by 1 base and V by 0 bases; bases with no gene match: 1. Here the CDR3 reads CASSQEDRANTEAFF. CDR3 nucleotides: TGCGCCAGCAGCCAAGAGGACAGGGCGAACACTGAAGCTTTCTTT.

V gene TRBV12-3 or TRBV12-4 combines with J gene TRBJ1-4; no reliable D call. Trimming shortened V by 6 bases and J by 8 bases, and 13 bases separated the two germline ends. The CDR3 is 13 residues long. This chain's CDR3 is CASSYIIWEKLFF. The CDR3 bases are TGTGCCAGCAGCTATATCATATGGGAAAAACTGTTTTTT.

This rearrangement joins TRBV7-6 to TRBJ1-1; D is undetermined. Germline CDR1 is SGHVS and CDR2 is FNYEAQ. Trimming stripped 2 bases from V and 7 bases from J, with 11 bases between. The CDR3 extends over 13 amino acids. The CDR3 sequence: CASSLFAGFEAFF. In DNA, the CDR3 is TGTGCCAGCAGCTTATTTGCAGGCTTTGAAGCTTTCTTT. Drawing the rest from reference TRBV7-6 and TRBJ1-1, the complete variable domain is GAGVSQSPRYKVTKRGQDVALRCDPISGHVSLYWYRQALGQGPEFLTYFNYEAQQDKSGLPNDRFSAERPEGSISTLTIQRTEQRDSAMYRCASSLFAGFEAFFGQGTRLTVV.

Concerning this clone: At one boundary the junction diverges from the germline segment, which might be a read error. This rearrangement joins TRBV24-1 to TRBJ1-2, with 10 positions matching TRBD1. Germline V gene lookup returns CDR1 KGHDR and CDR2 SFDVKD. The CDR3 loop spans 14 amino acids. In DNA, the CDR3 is TGTGCCACCAGTGATTTTGGGGACAGGGGCCCAACCCACTTC. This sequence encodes CATSDFGDRGPTHF.

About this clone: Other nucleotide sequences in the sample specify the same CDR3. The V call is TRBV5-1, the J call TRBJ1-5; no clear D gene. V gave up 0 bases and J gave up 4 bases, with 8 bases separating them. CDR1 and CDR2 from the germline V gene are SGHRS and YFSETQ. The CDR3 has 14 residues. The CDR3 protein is CASSLGTGNQPQHF. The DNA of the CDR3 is TGCGCCAGCAGCTTGGGGACGGGGAATCAGCCCCAGCATTTT. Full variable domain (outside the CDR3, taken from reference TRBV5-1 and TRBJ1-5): KAGVTQTPRYLIKTRGQQVTLSCSPISGHRSVSWYQQTPGQGLQFLFEYFSETQRNKGNFPGRFSGRQFSNSRSEMNVSTLELGDSALYLCASSLGTGNQPQHFGDGTRLSIL.

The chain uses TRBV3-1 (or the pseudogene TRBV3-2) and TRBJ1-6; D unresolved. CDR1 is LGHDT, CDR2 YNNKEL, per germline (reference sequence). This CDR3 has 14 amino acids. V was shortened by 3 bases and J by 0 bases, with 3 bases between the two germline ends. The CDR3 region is CASSHSSYNSPLHF. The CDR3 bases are TGTGCCAGCAGCCACAGCTCCTATAATTCACCCCTCCACTTT.

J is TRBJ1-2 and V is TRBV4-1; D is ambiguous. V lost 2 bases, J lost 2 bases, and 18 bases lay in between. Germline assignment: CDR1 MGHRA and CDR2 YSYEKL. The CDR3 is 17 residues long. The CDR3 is CASSQNPRRTTNYGYTF. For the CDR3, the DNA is TGCGCCAGCAGCCAAAACCCTAGACGGACGACGAACTATGGCTACACCTTC.

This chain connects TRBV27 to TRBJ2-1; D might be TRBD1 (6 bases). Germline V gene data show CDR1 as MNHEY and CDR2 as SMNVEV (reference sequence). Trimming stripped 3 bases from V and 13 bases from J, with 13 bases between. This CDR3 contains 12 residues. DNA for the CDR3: TGTGCCAGCAGTTTTCAGACAGGCCCTCAGTTCTTC. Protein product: CASSFQTGPQFF.

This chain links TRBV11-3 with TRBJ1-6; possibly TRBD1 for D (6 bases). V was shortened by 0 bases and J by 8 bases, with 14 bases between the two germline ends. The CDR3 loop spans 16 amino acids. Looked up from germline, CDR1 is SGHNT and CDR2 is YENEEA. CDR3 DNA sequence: TGTGCCAGCAGCTTAGATAGGGGGAGCCCCCATTCACCCCTCCACTTT. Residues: CASSLDRGSPHSPLHF.

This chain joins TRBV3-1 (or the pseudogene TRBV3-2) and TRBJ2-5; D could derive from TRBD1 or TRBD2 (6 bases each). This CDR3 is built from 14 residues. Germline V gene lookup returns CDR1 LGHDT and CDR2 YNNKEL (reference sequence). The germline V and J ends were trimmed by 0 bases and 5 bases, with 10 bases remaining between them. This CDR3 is CASSQDSGAETQYF. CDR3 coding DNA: TGTGCCAGCAGCCAAGATTCGGGGGCCGAGACCCAGTACTTC.

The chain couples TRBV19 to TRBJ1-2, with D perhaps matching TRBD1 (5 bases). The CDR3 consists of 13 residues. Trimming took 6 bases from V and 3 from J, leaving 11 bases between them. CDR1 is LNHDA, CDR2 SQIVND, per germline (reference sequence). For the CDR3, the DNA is TGTGCCAGTAGCCAGGGACGGCACTATGGCTACACCTTC. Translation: CASSQGRHYGYTF.

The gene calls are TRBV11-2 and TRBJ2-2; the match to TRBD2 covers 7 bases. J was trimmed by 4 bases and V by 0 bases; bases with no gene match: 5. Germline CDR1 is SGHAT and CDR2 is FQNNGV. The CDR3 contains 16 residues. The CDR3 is CASSLEGGGSTGELFF. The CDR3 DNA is TGTGCCAGCAGCTTAGAGGGCGGGGGAAGCACCGGGGAGCTGTTTTTT. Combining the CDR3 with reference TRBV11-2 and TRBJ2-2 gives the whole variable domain EAGVAQSPRYKIIEKRQSVAFWCNPISGHATLYWYQQILGQGPKLLIQFQNNGVVDDSQLPKDRFSAERLKGVDSTLKIQPAKLEDSAVYLCASSLEGGGSTGELFFGEGSRLTVL.

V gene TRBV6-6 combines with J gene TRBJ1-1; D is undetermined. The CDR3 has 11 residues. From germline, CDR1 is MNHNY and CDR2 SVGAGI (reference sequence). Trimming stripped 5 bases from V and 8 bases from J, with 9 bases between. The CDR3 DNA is TGTGCCAGCAGTATCCGGGGAGAAGCTTTCTTT. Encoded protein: CASSIRGEAFF.

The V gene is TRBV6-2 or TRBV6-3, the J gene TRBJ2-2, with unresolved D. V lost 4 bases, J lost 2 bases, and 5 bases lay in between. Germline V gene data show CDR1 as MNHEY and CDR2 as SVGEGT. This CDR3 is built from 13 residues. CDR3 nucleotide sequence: TGTGCCAGCAGTTCAGTTAACACCGGGGAGCTGTTTTTT. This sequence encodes CASSSVNTGELFF.

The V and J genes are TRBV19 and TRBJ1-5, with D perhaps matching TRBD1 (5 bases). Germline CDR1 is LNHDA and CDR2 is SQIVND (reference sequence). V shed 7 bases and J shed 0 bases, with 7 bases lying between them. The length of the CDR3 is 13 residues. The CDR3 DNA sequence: TGTGCCAGTAAAGACAGTAGCAATCAGCCCCAGCATTTT. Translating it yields CASKDSSNQPQHF.

The CDR3 region is CASSQGPYEQYF. In DNA, the CDR3 is TGTGCCAGCAGCCAAGGGCCCTACGAGCAGTACTTC. The chain joins TRBV14 to TRBJ2-7; no firm D call. V dropped 1 base and J dropped 2 bases, with 3 bases sitting between them. Germline loops: CDR1 SGHDN, CDR2 FVKESK. The CDR3 extends over 12 amino acids.

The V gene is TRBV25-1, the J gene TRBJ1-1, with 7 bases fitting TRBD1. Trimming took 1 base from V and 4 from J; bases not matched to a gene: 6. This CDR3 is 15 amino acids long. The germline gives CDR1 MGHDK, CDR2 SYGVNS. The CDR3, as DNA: TGTGCCAGCAGTGAATTTAGGGGGCGCGGCACTGAAGCTTTCTTT. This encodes CASSEFRGRGTEAFF.

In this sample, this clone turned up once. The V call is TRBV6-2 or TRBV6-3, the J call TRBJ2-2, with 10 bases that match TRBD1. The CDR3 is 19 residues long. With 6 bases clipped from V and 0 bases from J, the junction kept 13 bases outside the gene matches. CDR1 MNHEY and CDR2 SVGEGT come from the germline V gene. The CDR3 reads CASSPPVYGTGANTGELFF. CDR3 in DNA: TGTGCCAGCAGCCCACCGGTCTACGGGACAGGGGCGAACACCGGGGAGCTGTTTTTT.

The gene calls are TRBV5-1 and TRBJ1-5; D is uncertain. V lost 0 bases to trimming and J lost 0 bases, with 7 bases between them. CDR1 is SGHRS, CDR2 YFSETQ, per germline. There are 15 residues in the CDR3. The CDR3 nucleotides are TGCGCCAGCAGCTTGGGCTTGGATAGCAATCAGCCCCAGCATTTT. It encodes CASSLGLDSNQPQHF.

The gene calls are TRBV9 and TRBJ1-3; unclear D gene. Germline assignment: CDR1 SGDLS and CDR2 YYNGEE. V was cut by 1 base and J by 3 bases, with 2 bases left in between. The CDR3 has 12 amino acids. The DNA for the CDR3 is TGTGCCAGCAGCGTAAATGGAAACACCATATATTTT. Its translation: CASSVNGNTIYF.